The 9 T cell receptor beta chains given below trace back to one sample, sequenced in a study of CD8 T cells in ankylosing spondylitis. TCRdb reprocessed the 5' RACE reads with MiXCR, giving one entry per CDR3 protein. Of tens of thousands of distinct CDR3 sequences listed, around 7.4% were seen once; the top ten hold over 7%. The sequenced material came from blood, either unsorted or a sorted T cell fraction (not recorded which). The receptor source for this set is a female donor with ankylosing spondylitis or in good health (not recorded which).

This clonotype was found many times. The chain links TRBV3-1 to TRBJ1-6; D is unclear. Trimming shortened V by 1 base and J by 8 bases, and 6 bases separated the two germline ends. CDR3 length equals 13 residues. Germline V gene lookup returns CDR1 LGHDT and CDR2 YNNKEL (reference sequence). The DNA of the CDR3 is TGTGCCAGCAGCCAAGGGGTCTATTCACCCCTCCACTTT. Amino acid sequence: CASSQGVYSPLHF.

This clonotype has ten or more counts. The V call is TRBV29-1, the J call TRBJ1-3, with D possibly TRBD1 on 6 matching bases. The germline V and J ends were trimmed by 4 bases and 3 bases, with 10 bases remaining between them. The CDR3 spans 13 residues. Germline V CDR1 and CDR2: SQVTM, ANQGSEA. The DNA for the CDR3 is TGCAGCGTTGCCGAGGACAGTGGAAACACCATATATTTT. It encodes CSVAEDSGNTIYF.

This clonotype was seen only a few times. This rearrangement joins TRBV7-2 to TRBJ2-3, with 7 bases identical to TRBD2. After removal of 6 bases from V and 5 bases from J, the junction contained 5 bases not matched to a gene. CDR3 length: 13 amino acids. Germline lookup yields CDR1 SGHTA and CDR2 FQGNSA. The DNA for the CDR3 is TGTGCCAGCAGACCTCCTAGCGGAGATACGCAGTATTTT. The encoded protein is CASRPPSGDTQYF.

This clonotype has ten or more counts. V gene TRBV20-1 combines with J gene TRBJ2-7; possible D gene TRBD1, 6 bases. Germline V CDR1 and CDR2: DFQATT, SNEGSKA (reference sequence). V was pared by 5 bases and J by 3 bases, with 20 bases between. The CDR3 spans 15 residues. This chain's CDR3 is CSAARFGQPYYEQYF. CDR3 DNA: TGCAGTGCTGCCCGTTTCGGACAGCCTTACTACGAGCAGTACTTC.

This clonotype was detected only a few times. The chain combines TRBV7-2 with TRBJ2-5; D might be TRBD1 or TRBD2, each matching 6 bases. V was cut by 4 bases and J by 4 bases, with 19 bases left in between. CDR1 is SGHTA and CDR2 is FQGNSA in the germline V gene. The CDR3 has 16 residues. The CDR3 protein is CASSWGASGVVETQYF. CDR3 sequence (DNA): TGTGCCAGCAGCTGGGGGGCAAGCGGTGTTGTAGAGACCCAGTACTTC. Full variable domain (remainder filled in from reference TRBV7-2 and TRBJ2-5): GAGVSQSPSNKVTEKGKDVELRCDPISGHTALYWYRQSLGQGLEFLIYFQGNSAPDKSGLPSDRFSAERTGGSVSTLTIQRTQQEDSAVYLCASSWGASGVVETQYFGPGTRLLVL.

This clonotype was counted at least ten times. The chain is built from TRBV5-1 and TRBJ2-1; 12 bases match TRBD2. The CDR3 is 16 residues long. Germline assignment: CDR1 SGHRS and CDR2 YFSETQ. V shed 1 base and J 3 bases; nucleotides not matched to a gene: 2. Here the CDR3 DNA reads TGCGCCAGCAGCTTGACGACTAGCGGGAGCTACAATGAGCAGTTCTTC. This codes for CASSLTTSGSYNEQFF.

This clonotype was seen at least ten times. V gene TRBV11-2 combines with J gene TRBJ2-7; 8 bases align to TRBD1. Germline V gene sequence: CDR1 SGHAT, CDR2 FQNNGV. This CDR3 comprises 19 residues. Unmatched junction bases numbered 21, after V lost 5 bases and J lost 3 bases. CDR3 DNA sequence: TGTGCCAGCAGCCTACTCGGTGGCAGGGGGCCGGGTCGGAACTACGAGCAGTACGTC. Protein sequence: CASSLLGGRGPGRNYEQYV.

The CDR3: CASSPDSEGTTEAFF. DNA for the CDR3: TGTGCCAGCAGTCCGGACAGCGAGGGGACCACTGAAGCTTTCTTT. The chain links TRBV11-3 to TRBJ1-1, with D possibly being TRBD1 (6 bases). This CDR3 region has 15 residues. V lost 6 bases to trimming and J lost 4 bases, with 18 bases between them. The germline V gene encodes CDR1 SGHNT and CDR2 YENEEA.

This clonotype was detected ten times or more. This sequence joins TRBV7-9 and TRBJ2-5; no clear D gene. Germline CDR1 reads SEHNR; CDR2 reads FQNEAQ (reference sequence). Trimming pared 2 bases from V and 3 bases from J, leaving 7 bases between. The CDR3 extends over 13 amino acids. This chain's CDR3 is CASSLLGKETQYF. The CDR3 DNA sequence: TGTGCCAGCAGCTTACTTGGAAAAGAGACCCAGTACTTC.